This is a list of T cell receptor beta chains from one sample in a study of blood T cell repertoires in COVID-19. Some clones are missing from TCRdb's copy, which holds only in-frame ones; the method was immunoSEQ multiplex PCR. The data show about 200,000 clones, with around 86% seen just once and about 4.5% held by the top ten. Sequencing was carried out using peripheral blood. These receptor sequences come from a man between 50 and 59 years old with acute or convalescent COVID-19. CDR3s include the opening cysteine and the closing phenylalanine or tryptophan. The D gene is left open where the match is weak. Clone size is stated in some rows and not others, as once, few, many or a class when expanded.

D,V,J,size,DNA,CDR3
TRBD1,TRBV5-4,TRBJ1-1,.,TGTGCCAGCAGCTTAGGGGGCGCGGTCACTGAAGCTTTCTTT,CASSLGGAVTEAFF
TRBD1,TRBV6-4,TRBJ2-2,.,TGTGCCAGCGGGACAGGGACCGGGGAGCTGTTTTTT,CASGTGTGELFF
TRBD1,TRBV29-1,TRBJ2-1,.,TGCAGCGTCCGTCGGGACAGAGTCAATGAGCAGTTCTTC,CSVRRDRVNEQFF
TRBD1,TRBV18,TRBJ1-6,.,TGTGCCAGCTCACAGCCGGGACAGGGGGATTCACCCCTCCACTTT,CASSQPGQGDSPLHF
TRBD1,TRBV11-2,TRBJ2-5,.,TGTGCCAGCAGCCGGGACAGACAAGAGACCCAGTACTTC,CASSRDRQETQYF
TRBD2,TRBV10-1,TRBJ2-1,.,TGCGCCAGCAGCGAACTAGCGGGGGGGCTCAATGAGCAGTTCTTC,CASSELAGGLNEQFF
TRBD1,TRBV3-1/TRBV3-2,TRBJ1-3,.,TGTGCCAGCAGCCCTTGGACAGGTCAGAACACCATATATTTT,CASSPWTGQNTIYF
TRBD1,TRBV2,TRBJ2-2,.,TGTGCCGGAAAAAGACAGGGGTCAAGAAACGGGGAGCTGTTTTTT,CAGKRQGSRNGELFF
.,TRBV6-5,TRBJ1-3,.,TGTGCCAGCACCAATGGAAACACCATATATTTT,CASTNGNTIYF
TRBD1,TRBV23-1,TRBJ2-7,.,TGCGCCAGCCCACATAACATAACCGGGACAGATCACTCCTACGAGCAGTACTTC,CASPHNITGTDHSYEQYF
TRBD1,TRBV3-1/TRBV3-2,TRBJ1-2,once,TGTGCCAGCAGCCCACGACAGGGTAATACCTATGGCTACACCTTC,CASSPRQGNTYGYTF
.,TRBV24-1,TRBJ2-7,.,TGTGCCACCAGTGCAGGGACAATCCCCTACGAGCAGTACTTC,CATSAGTIPYEQYF
.,TRBV30,TRBJ1-6,.,TGTGCCTGGAGTCCAGGGTGGGATTCACCCCTCCACTTT,CAWSPGWDSPLHF
TRBD1,TRBV19,TRBJ2-5,.,TGTGCCAGTAGTATACGTAGACAGGGCCGGGAGACCCAGTACTTC,CASSIRRQGRETQYF
.,TRBV6-5,TRBJ2-5,.,TGTGCCAGCAGTTACTCCCGGACATTACAAGAGACCCAGTACTTC,CASSYSRTLQETQYF